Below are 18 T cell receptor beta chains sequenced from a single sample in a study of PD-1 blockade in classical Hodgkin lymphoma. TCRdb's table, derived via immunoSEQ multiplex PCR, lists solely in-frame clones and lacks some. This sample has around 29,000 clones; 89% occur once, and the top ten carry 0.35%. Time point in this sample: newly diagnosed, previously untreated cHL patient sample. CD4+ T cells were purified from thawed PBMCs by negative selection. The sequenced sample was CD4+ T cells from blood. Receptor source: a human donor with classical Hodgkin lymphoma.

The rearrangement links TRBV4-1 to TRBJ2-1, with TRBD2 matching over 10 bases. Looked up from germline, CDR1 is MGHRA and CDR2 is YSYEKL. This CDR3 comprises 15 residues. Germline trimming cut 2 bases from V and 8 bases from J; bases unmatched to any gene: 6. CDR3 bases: TGCGCCAGCAGCCAACTGCTAGCGGGAGCCTATGAGCAGTTCTTC. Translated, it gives CASSQLLAGAYEQFF.

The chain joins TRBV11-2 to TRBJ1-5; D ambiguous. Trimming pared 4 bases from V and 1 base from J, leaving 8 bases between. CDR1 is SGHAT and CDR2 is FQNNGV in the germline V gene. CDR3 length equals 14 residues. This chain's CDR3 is CASSSGPSNQPQHF. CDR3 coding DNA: TGTGCCAGCAGCTCCGGACCCAGCAATCAGCCCCAGCATTTT.

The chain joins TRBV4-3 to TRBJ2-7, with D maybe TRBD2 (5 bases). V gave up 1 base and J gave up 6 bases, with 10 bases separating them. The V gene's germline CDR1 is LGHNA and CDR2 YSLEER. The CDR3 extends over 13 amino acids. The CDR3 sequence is CASSQAGTGEQYF. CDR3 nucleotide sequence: TGCGCCAGCAGCCAAGCGGGAACTGGCGAGCAGTACTTC.

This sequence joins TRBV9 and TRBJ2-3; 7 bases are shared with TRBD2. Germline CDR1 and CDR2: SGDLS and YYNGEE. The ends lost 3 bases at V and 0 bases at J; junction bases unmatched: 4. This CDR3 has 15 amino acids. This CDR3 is CASSASGLSTDTQYF. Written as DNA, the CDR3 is TGTGCCAGCAGCGCTAGCGGCCTAAGCACAGATACGCAGTATTTT.

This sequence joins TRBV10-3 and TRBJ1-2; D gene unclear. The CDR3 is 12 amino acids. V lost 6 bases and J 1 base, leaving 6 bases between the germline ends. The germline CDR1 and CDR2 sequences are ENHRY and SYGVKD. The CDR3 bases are TGTGCCATCAGCCCCCTTAACTATGGCTACACCTTC. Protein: CAISPLNYGYTF.

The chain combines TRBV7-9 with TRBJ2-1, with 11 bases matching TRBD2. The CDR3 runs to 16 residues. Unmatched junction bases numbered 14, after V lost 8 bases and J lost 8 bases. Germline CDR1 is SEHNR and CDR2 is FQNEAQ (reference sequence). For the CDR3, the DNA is TGTGCCAGCCGCCTTAGACTAGCGGGGATGGGGGATGAGCAGTTCTTC. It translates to CASRLRLAGMGDEQFF.

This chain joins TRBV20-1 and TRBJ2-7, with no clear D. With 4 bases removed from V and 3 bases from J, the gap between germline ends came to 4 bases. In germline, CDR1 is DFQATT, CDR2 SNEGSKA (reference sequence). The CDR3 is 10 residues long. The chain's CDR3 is CSAMVYEQYF. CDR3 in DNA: TGCAGTGCTATGGTCTACGAGCAGTACTTC.

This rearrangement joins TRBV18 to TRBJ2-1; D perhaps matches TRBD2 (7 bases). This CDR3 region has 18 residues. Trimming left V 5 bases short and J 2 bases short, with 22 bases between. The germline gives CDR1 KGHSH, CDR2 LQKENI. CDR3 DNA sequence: TGTGCCAGCTCATCTTCCACAGTCGGGGGGCGCGCCTACAATGAGCAGTTCTTC. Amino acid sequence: CASSSSTVGGRAYNEQFF.

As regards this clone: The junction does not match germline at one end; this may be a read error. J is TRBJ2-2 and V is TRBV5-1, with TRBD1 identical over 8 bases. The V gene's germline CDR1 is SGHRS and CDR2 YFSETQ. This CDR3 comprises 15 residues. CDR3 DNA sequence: TGCGCCAGTAGCTCGGGACAGGCGAACACCGGGGAGCTGTTTTTT. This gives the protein CASSSGQANTGELFF.

The CDR3 spells CASSQDRGRETQYF. The CDR3 coding sequence is TGTGCCAGTAGTCAGGACAGGGGGCGAGAGACCCAGTACTTC. The genes are TRBV19 and TRBJ2-5; 11 bases match TRBD1. Unmatched junction bases numbered 3, after V lost 5 bases and J lost 4 bases. Germline V gene sequence: CDR1 LNHDA, CDR2 SQIVND (reference sequence). The CDR3 has 14 amino acids.

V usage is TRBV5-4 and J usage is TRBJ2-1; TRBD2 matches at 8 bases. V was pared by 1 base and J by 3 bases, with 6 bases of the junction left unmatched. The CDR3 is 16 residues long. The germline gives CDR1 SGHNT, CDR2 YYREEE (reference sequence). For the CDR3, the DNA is TGTGCCAGCAGCTTGATGAGTCTAGCGGGCTACAATGAGCAGTTCTTC. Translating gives CASSLMSLAGYNEQFF.

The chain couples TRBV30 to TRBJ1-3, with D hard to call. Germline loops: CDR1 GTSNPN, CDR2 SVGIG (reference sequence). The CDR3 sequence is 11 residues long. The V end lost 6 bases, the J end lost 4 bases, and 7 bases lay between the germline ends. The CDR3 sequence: CACGSGNTIYF. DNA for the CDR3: TGTGCCTGTGGGAGCGGAAACACCATATATTTT.

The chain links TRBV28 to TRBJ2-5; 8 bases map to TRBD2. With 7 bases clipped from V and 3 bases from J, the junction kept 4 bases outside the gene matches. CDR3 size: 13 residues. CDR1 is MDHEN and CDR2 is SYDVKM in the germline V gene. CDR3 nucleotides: TGTGCCAGCACCTCGGGGGGGAAAGAGACCCAGTACTTC. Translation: CASTSGGKETQYF.

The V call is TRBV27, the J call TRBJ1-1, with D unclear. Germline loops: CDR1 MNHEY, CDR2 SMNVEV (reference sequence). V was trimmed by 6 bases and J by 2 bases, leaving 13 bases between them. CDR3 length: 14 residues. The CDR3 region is CASRGLDSNTEAFF. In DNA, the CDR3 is TGTGCCAGCAGGGGCTTGGATTCCAACACTGAAGCTTTCTTT.

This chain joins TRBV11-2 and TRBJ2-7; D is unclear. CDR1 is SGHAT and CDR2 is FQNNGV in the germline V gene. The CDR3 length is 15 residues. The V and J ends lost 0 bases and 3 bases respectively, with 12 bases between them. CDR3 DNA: TGTGCCAGCAGCTTAGATCCTGGAGAACTCTACGAGCAGTACTTC. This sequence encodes CASSLDPGELYEQYF. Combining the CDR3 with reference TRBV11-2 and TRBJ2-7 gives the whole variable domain EAGVAQSPRYKIIEKRQSVAFWCNPISGHATLYWYQQILGQGPKLLIQFQNNGVVDDSQLPKDRFSAERLKGVDSTLKIQPAKLEDSAVYLCASSLDPGELYEQYFGPGTRLTVT.

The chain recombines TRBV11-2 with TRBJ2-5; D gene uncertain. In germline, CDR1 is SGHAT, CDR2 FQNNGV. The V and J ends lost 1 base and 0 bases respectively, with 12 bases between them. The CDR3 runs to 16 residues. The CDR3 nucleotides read TGTGCCAGCAGCTTAGTCCATACCAAGTACCAAGAGACCCAGTACTTC. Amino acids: CASSLVHTKYQETQYF.

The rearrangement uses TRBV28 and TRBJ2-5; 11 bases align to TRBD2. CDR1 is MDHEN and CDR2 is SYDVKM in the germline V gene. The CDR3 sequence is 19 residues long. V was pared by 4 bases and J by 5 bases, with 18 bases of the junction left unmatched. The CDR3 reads CASSWGPGTSGGARETQYF. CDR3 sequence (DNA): TGTGCCAGCAGTTGGGGGCCCGGGACTAGCGGAGGGGCCCGGGAGACCCAGTACTTC.

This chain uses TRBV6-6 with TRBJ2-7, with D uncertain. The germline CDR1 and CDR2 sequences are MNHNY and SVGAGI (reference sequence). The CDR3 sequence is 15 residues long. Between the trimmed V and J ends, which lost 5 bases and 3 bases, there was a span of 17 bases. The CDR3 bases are TGTGCCAGCAGTCCTCGATATGAGAAGATCTACGAGCAGTACTTC. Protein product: CASSPRYEKIYEQYF.